The 8 T cell receptor beta chains given below trace back to one sample, sequenced in a study of OX40 agonist ivuxolimab in advanced cancers. Method: immunoSEQ multiplex PCR; TCRdb's copy keeps in-frame clones and lacks some. The sample holds tens of thousands of clones; roughly 82% are singletons and the top ten take approximately 1.8%. The sample consisted of CD4+ or CD8+ T cells sorted from blood, taken in a trial of the OX40 agonist ivuxolimab. The receptors come from an adult with an advanced solid tumor such as melanoma, head and neck, liver or kidney cancer.

The chain has TRBV15 and TRBJ2-7; D not certain. This CDR3 has 12 amino acids. Trimming took off 0 bases at V and 6 bases at J, with 6 bases between the two ends. The germline V gene encodes CDR1 LNHNV and CDR2 YYDKDF (reference sequence). The CDR3 nucleotides are TGTGCCACCAGCAGAGAACTGAGCGAGCAGTACTTC. Its translation: CATSRELSEQYF.

The CDR3 loop reads CASSYSAVRNTIYF. Here the CDR3 DNA reads TGTGCCAGCAGTTACTCCGCAGTGCGAAACACCATATATTTT. V usage is TRBV6-6 and J usage is TRBJ1-3; the D is unclear. CDR3 length equals 14 residues. The germline gives CDR1 MNHNY, CDR2 SVGAGI (reference sequence). Trimming took 0 bases from V and 5 from J, leaving 8 bases between them.

The chain recombines TRBV5-6 with TRBJ1-5; no reliable D call. CDR1 is SGHDT and CDR2 is YYEEEE in the germline V gene. The CDR3 is 16 amino acids. Trimming left V 8 bases short and J 1 base short, with 19 bases between. The CDR3 loop reads CASRTGGSRSNQPQHF. CDR3 bases: TGTGCCAGTAGAACCGGAGGGTCGAGGAGCAATCAGCCCCAGCATTTT.

The chain recombines TRBV7-8 with TRBJ2-3; TRBD2 matches at 13 bases. The CDR3 is 21 residues long. The germline V gene has CDR1 SGHVS and CDR2 FQNEAQ. V was clipped by 3 bases and J by 2 bases; unmatched bases: 17. CDR3 sequence: CASSFPSTSGGADPNTDTQYF. As DNA, the CDR3 is TGTGCCAGCAGCTTTCCATCTACTAGCGGGGGGGCCGACCCAAACACAGATACGCAGTATTTT.

This sequence joins TRBV7-2 and TRBJ2-5; D is possibly TRBD2 (6 bases). V lost 1 base and J lost 2, with 17 bases in between. There are 17 residues in the CDR3. CDR1 and CDR2 (germline): SGHTA, FQGNSA. This chain's CDR3 is CASSLVRRGLSQETQYF. Written as DNA, the CDR3 is TGTGCCAGCAGCTTAGTGCGGCGCGGACTATCTCAAGAGACCCAGTACTTC. Full variable domain (missing parts from reference TRBV7-2 and TRBJ2-5): GAGVSQSPSNKVTEKGKDVELRCDPISGHTALYWYRQSLGQGLEFLIYFQGNSAPDKSGLPSDRFSAERTGGSVSTLTIQRTQQEDSAVYLCASSLVRRGLSQETQYFGPGTRLLVL.

The V call is TRBV19, the J call TRBJ1-1; the D gene is possibly TRBD1 (5 bases). The CDR3 runs to 13 residues. CDR1 LNHDA and CDR2 SQIVND come from the germline V gene (reference sequence). V was clipped by 8 bases and J by 3 bases, with 13 bases between them. The CDR3 here is CASGGEGDTEAFF. The CDR3 DNA reads TGTGCCAGTGGAGGGGAAGGGGACACTGAAGCTTTCTTT.

The sample holds one count of this clone. V and J are TRBV15 and TRBJ1-3, with TRBD1 as a possible D gene (6 bases). Trimming left V 0 bases short and J 3 bases short, with 18 bases between. Germline V lookup: CDR1 LNHNV, CDR2 YYDKDF (reference sequence). This CDR3 is built from 18 residues. The CDR3 bases are TGTGCCACCAGCAGAGATCAATATTGGAGGGGGGGTGGAAACACCATATATTTT. Protein sequence: CATSRDQYWRGGGNTIYF.

The CDR3 DNA follows: TGCAGCGTTGAACCCAGGGCAGAGACCCAGTACTTC. Translating it yields CSVEPRAETQYF. This sequence joins TRBV29-1 and TRBJ2-5, with D perhaps TRBD1 (5 bases). This CDR3 is 12 amino acids long. Germline V gene sequence: CDR1 SQVTM, CDR2 ANQGSEA. Deletions cut 2 bases from V and 4 bases from J, with 8 bases between.